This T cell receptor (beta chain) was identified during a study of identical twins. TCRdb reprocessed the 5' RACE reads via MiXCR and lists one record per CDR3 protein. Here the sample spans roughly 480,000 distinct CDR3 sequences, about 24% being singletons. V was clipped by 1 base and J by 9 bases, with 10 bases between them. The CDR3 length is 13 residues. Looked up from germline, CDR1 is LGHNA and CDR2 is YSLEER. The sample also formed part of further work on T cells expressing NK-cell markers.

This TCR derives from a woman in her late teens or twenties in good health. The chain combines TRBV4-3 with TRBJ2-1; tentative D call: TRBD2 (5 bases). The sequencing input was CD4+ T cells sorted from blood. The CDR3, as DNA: TGCGCCAGCAGCCAAGGGAGGTCTGGTGAGCAGTTCTTC. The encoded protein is CASSQGRSGEQFF.